This TCR beta chain appears in the sequencing data of a study of control samples from healthy donors and cancer patients. Profiling relied on immunoSEQ multiplex PCR, and the TCRdb table lists in-frame clones only, not all of them. This sample has about 44,000 clones, with 70% found just once. V lost 4 bases and J lost 8, with 18 bases in between. This CDR3 is 14 amino acids long. Per germline, CDR1 SGHNT and CDR2 YYREEE (reference sequence). Sequencing was carried out using formalin-fixed, paraffin-embedded tissue. This TCR derives from a male donor with melanoma. The chain couples TRBV5-4 to TRBJ1-2, with D maybe TRBD1 (6 bases). CDR3: CASSHQQGAQGYTF. The CDR3 coding sequence is TGTGCCAGCAGCCACCAACAGGGAGCGCAAGGCTACACCTTC.